Each of the 20 T cell receptor beta chains below was sequenced from the same sample in a study of cytomegalovirus exposure and HLA in healthy donors. PCR used 60 Vbeta primers and 13 Jbeta primers. Repertoires were generated with immunoSEQ multiplex PCR, while TCRdb's copy carries only in-frame clones and drops some. Seen here are some 130,000 clones, around 73% observed once, and the top ten hold approximately 1.4%. Sequencing input: PBMCs. Receptors were obtained from a female donor in good health and CMV-seronegative.

In the case of this clone: A junction end diverges from the germline sequence, so it may reflect a read error. V and J are TRBV4-2 and TRBJ2-7, with no clear D. CDR1 is LGHNA, CDR2 YNFKEQ, per germline. The CDR3 is 15 amino acids. This CDR3 is CTSSQDLGFSYEQYF. The CDR3 DNA sequence: TGTACCAGCAGCCAAGATCTAGGCTTCTCCTACGAGCAGTACTTC.

The chain joins TRBV18 to TRBJ2-5, with 7 bases aligning to TRBD1. V lost 3 bases to trimming and J lost 3 bases; unmatched junction nucleotides: 4. Germline V lookup: CDR1 KGHSH, CDR2 LQKENI. This CDR3 is built from 14 residues. The DNA for the CDR3 is TGTGCCAGCTCACCCCCGACAGGGAAAGAGACCCAGTACTTC. Encoded protein: CASSPPTGKETQYF.

This chain connects TRBV19 to TRBJ2-7; 8 positions agree with TRBD2. Germline CDR1 LNHDA, CDR2 SQIVND (reference sequence). V was pared by 1 base and J by 4 bases, with 3 bases of the junction left unmatched. CDR3 length equals 14 residues. The CDR3, as DNA: TGTGCCAGTAGTATAGCGGGAGGGCGTTACGAGCAGTACTTC. Translation: CASSIAGGRYEQYF.

The genes are TRBV5-4 and TRBJ2-2; D might be TRBD2 (6 bases). V was trimmed by 4 bases and J by 2 bases, leaving 9 bases between them. The CDR3 runs 14 residues. Looked up from germline, CDR1 is SGHNT and CDR2 is YYREEE (reference sequence). This CDR3 is CASSVTSNTGELFF. The CDR3 DNA sequence: TGTGCCAGCAGCGTAACTAGCAACACCGGGGAGCTGTTTTTT.

The DNA of the CDR3 is TGTGCCAGCAGGGCCGACAGGGACCTGGGGGTTGAGCAGTTCTTC. This codes for CASRADRDLGVEQFF. V usage is TRBV25-1 and J usage is TRBJ2-1; 7 nucleotides match TRBD1. The V gene end was trimmed by 6 bases and the J gene end by 9 bases; junction bases not matched to a gene: 14. Germline V gene sequence: CDR1 MGHDK, CDR2 SYGVNS. The CDR3 runs 15 residues.

This chain uses TRBV9 with TRBJ2-7; D may be TRBD1 (6 bases). With 0 bases removed from V and 4 bases from J, the gap between germline ends came to 14 bases. The CDR3 sequence is 15 residues long. Germline V lookup: CDR1 SGDLS, CDR2 YYNGEE. The CDR3 region has the DNA TGTGCCAGCAGCGTAGGCCGGGACACCTATTACGAGCAGTACTTC. It yields the protein CASSVGRDTYYEQYF.

The V call is TRBV4-3, the J call TRBJ2-1; D remains ambiguous. The V end was cut by 0 bases, the J end by 0 bases, with 9 bases between. Germline values: CDR1 LGHNA, CDR2 YSLEER. The CDR3 contains 16 residues. CDR3 region: CASSQEVPGSYNEQFF. CDR3 nucleotide sequence: TGCGCCAGCAGCCAAGAGGTCCCAGGCTCCTACAATGAGCAGTTCTTC.

The rearrangement links TRBV28 to TRBJ2-7; 9 nucleotides agree with TRBD2. The germline V gene has CDR1 MDHEN and CDR2 SYDVKM. J gave up 4 bases and V 0 bases, and 7 bases lay outside the gene matches. The CDR3 spans 16 residues. The CDR3 region has the DNA TGTGCCAGCAGTTTATGGGGTGCGGGAGGGCAATACGAGCAGTACTTC. This codes for CASSLWGAGGQYEQYF.

The chain has TRBV14 and TRBJ1-4; 11 bases fit TRBD1. V dropped 4 bases and J dropped 8; count of bases not matched to a gene: 9. This CDR3 has 16 amino acids. Per the germline V gene, CDR1 is SGHDN and CDR2 is FVKESK. CDR3 coding DNA: TGTGCCAGCAGCCGGGGGACAGGGGGATCTTGGGAAAAACTGTTTTTT. This encodes CASSRGTGGSWEKLFF.

This clone was observed a handful of times. This chain uses TRBV18 with TRBJ1-5; 7 nucleotides line up with TRBD1. In germline, CDR1 is KGHSH, CDR2 LQKENI. The CDR3 is 17 residues long. Losses at the gene ends were 4 bases for V and 2 bases for J; bases not matched to a gene: 11. CDR3 loop: CASSQSIRGVGNQPQHF. DNA of the CDR3: TGTGCCAGCTCACAAAGCATCAGGGGGGTAGGCAATCAGCCCCAGCATTTT.

The CDR3 bases are TGTGCCAGCACAAAGCGGGAGGCCTCAGATACGCAGTATTTT. Protein product: CASTKREASDTQYF. The V gene is TRBV11-2, the J gene TRBJ2-3; 9 bases agree with TRBD2. CDR1 and CDR2 from the germline V gene are SGHAT and FQNNGV. The CDR3 is 14 residues long. The V and J ends lost 7 bases and 4 bases, in that order; junction bases with no gene match: 6.

The chain uses TRBV19 and TRBJ2-7, with D possibly matching TRBD2 (6 bases). There are 15 residues in the CDR3. CDR1 LNHDA and CDR2 SQIVND come from the germline V gene (reference sequence). V was trimmed by 5 bases and J by 2 bases, leaving 16 bases between them. For the CDR3, the DNA is TGTGCCAGTAGTCCCCAGGAGGGAAGGACCTACGAGCAGTACTTC. This encodes CASSPQEGRTYEQYF.

The chain links TRBV6-6 to TRBJ2-7; maybe TRBD2 (6 bases). CDR3 size: 12 residues. Germline CDR1 reads MNHNY; CDR2 reads SVGAGI (reference sequence). Trimming took 4 bases from V and 4 from J, leaving 8 bases between them. The DNA of the CDR3 is TGTGCCAGCAGTTCCCGGGGGTACGAGCAGTACTTC. This codes for CASSSRGYEQYF.

The table lists this clone with a few counts. The rearrangement joins TRBV28 to TRBJ1-2; D might be TRBD1 (5 bases). CDR3 length: 12 amino acids. Trimming stripped 4 bases from V and 3 bases from J, with 6 bases between. Per the germline V gene, CDR1 is MDHEN and CDR2 is SYDVKM. As DNA, the CDR3 is TGTGCCAGCAGTTCGACAGACTATGGCTACACCTTC. Its translation is CASSSTDYGYTF.

This clone was seen more than once but under ten times. V gene TRBV5-1 combines with J gene TRBJ2-7, with D perhaps matching TRBD1 (5 bases). CDR3 length: 15 residues. From germline, CDR1 is SGHRS and CDR2 YFSETQ. Trimming left V 0 bases short and J 1 base short, with 11 bases between. CDR3 bases: TGCGCCAGCAGCTTGGATTGGACATCTTCCTACGAGCAGTACTTC. Amino acids: CASSLDWTSSYEQYF.

By its share, this clone is medium-sized (0.01 to 0.1%). The CDR3 DNA follows: TGTGCCAGCGTGTTGGACAGGGGGTTAGACTACGAGCAGTACTTC. Residues: CASVLDRGLDYEQYF. The chain is built from TRBV7-2 and TRBJ2-7; the match to TRBD1 covers 10 bases. Germline V lookup: CDR1 SGHTA, CDR2 FQGNSA. CDR3 length: 15 amino acids. The ends lost 8 bases at V and 3 bases at J; junction bases unmatched: 10.

The chain carries TRBV4-1 and TRBJ2-1, with 10 bases that match TRBD2. Losses at the gene ends were 4 bases for V and 7 bases for J; bases not matched to a gene: 4. The germline CDR1 and CDR2 sequences are MGHRA and YSYEKL. The CDR3 is 14 amino acids. CDR3 sequence reads: CASSPSGSENEQFF. The CDR3, as DNA: TGCGCCAGCAGCCCTAGCGGGAGTGAGAATGAGCAGTTCTTC.

The genes are TRBV28 and TRBJ1-1; 8 positions match TRBD1. The CDR3 is made up of 15 amino acids. Germline V gene data show CDR1 as MDHEN and CDR2 as SYDVKM. V lost 6 bases and J lost 2; bases outside the gene matches: 8. CDR3 sequence reads: CASRDSTGVNTEAFF. The CDR3 DNA follows: TGTGCCAGCAGGGACTCGACAGGGGTCAACACTGAAGCTTTCTTT. Filled out from reference TRBV28 and TRBJ1-1, the complete variable domain reads DVKVTQSSRYLVKRTGEKVFLECVQDMDHENMFWYRQDPGLGLRLIYFSYDVKMKEKGDIPEGYSVSREKKERFSLILESASTNQTSMYLCASRDSTGVNTEAFFGQGTRLTVV.

The chain is built from TRBV11-2 and TRBJ1-5; D may be TRBD1 (6 bases). The CDR3 totals 20 residues. Germline CDR1 reads SGHAT; CDR2 reads FQNNGV. The V gene lost 0 bases and the J gene lost 4 bases, with 25 bases spanning the gap. CDR3 DNA: TGTGCCAGCAGCTTAGAGGGGCCAGGGGTTGGGGCGGGCCTGAATCAGCCCCAGCATTTT. Protein: CASSLEGPGVGAGLNQPQHF.

The gene calls are TRBV29-1 and TRBJ2-6; tentatively, D is TRBD1 (5 bases). Germline loops: CDR1 SQVTM, CDR2 ANQGSEA. Trimming took 6 bases from V and 2 from J, leaving 11 bases between them. The CDR3 loop spans 14 amino acids. The CDR3 sequence: CSVTDGTGANVLTF. CDR3 in DNA: TGCAGCGTGACAGACGGAACTGGGGCCAACGTCCTGACTTTC.